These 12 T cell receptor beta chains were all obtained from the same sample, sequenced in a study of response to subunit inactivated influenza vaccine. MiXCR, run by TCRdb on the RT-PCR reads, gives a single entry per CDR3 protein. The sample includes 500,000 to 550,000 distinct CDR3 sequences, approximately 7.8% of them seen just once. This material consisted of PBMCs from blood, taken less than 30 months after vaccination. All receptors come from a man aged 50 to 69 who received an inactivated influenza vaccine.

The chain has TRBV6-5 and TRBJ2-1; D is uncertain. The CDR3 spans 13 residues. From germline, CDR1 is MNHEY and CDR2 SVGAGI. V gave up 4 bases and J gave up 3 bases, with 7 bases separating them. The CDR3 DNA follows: TGTGCCAGCAGTTCCGCACGCTACAATGAGCAGTTCTTC. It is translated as CASSSARYNEQFF.

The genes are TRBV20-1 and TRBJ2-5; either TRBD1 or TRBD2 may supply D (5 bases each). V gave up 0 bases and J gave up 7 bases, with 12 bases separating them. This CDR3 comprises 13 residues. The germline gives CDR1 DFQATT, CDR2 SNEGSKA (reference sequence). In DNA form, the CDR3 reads TGCAGTGCTAGAGATGGGGGTAGTCGGACCCAGTACTTC. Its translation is CSARDGGSRTQYF.

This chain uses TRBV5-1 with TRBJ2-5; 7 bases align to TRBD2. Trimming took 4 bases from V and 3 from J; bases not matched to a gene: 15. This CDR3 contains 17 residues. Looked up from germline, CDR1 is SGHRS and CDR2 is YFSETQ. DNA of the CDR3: TGCGCCAGCAGCCTTGGACTAGTTCGGGGGAGCGAAGAGACCCAGTACTTC. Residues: CASSLGLVRGSEETQYF.

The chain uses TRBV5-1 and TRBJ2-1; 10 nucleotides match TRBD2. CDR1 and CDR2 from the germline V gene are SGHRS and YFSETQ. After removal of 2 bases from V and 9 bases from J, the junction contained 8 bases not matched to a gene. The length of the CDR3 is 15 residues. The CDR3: CASSFASGSGGEQFF. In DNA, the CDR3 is TGCGCCAGCAGCTTTGCTAGCGGGAGCGGGGGTGAGCAGTTCTTC. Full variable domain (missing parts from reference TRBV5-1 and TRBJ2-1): KAGVTQTPRYLIKTRGQQVTLSCSPISGHRSVSWYQQTPGQGLQFLFEYFSETQRNKGNFPGRFSGRQFSNSRSEMNVSTLELGDSALYLCASSFASGSGGEQFFGPGTRLTVL.

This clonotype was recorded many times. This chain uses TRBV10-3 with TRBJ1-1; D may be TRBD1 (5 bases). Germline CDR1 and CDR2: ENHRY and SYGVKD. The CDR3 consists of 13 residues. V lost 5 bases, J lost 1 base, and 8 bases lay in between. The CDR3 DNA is TGTGCCATCAGTACAACAGGGAACACTGAAGCTTTCTTT. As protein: CAISTTGNTEAFF.

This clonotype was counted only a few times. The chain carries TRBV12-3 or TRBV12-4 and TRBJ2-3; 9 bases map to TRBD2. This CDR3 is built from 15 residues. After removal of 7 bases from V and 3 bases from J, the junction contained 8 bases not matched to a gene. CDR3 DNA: TGTGCCAGCAATCAGGCGGGACTAGCAACAGATACGCAGTATTTT. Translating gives CASNQAGLATDTQYF.

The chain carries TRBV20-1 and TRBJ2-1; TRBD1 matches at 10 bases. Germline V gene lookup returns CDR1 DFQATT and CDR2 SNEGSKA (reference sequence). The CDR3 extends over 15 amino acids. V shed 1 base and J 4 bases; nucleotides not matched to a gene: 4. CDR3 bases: TGCAGTGCTAGAGCTCGACAGGGGGCTTACAATGAGCAGTTCTTC. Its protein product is CSARARQGAYNEQFF.

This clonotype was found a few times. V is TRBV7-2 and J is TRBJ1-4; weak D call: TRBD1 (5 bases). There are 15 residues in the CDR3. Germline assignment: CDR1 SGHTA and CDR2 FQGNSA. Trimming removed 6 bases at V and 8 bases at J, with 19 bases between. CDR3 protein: CASSRGVAPLEKLFF. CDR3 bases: TGTGCCAGCAGTAGAGGGGTGGCCCCTTTAGAAAAACTGTTTTTT.

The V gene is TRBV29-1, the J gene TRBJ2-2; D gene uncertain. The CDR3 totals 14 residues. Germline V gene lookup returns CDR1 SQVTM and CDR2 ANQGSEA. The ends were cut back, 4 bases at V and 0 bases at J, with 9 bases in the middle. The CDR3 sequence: CSVVGPPNTGELFF. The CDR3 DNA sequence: TGCAGCGTTGTCGGTCCGCCGAACACCGGGGAGCTGTTTTTT.

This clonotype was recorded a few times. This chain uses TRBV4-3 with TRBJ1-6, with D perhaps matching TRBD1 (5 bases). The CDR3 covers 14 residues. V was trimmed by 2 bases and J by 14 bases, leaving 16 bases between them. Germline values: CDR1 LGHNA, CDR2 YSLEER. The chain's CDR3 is CASSQKRGDLSLHF. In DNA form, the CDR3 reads TGCGCCAGCAGCCAAAAGCGGGGCGACTTGTCCCTCCACTTT.

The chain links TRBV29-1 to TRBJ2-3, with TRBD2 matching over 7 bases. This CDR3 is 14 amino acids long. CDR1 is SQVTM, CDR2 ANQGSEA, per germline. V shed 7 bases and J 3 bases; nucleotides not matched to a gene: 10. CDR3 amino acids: CSATAGVGTDTQYF. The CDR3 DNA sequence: TGCAGCGCAACCGCGGGGGTTGGGACAGATACGCAGTATTTT.

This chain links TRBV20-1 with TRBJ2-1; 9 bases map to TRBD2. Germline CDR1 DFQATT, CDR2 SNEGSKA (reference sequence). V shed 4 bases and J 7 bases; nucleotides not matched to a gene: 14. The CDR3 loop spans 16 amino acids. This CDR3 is CSANLVSGGSGNEQFF. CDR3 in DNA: TGCAGTGCTAATCTTGTTAGCGGGGGCTCCGGGAATGAGCAGTTCTTC.